Shown below are 32 T cell receptor beta chains from a single sample sequenced in a study of glioma-infiltrating T cells after dendritic cell vaccination. Using immunoSEQ multiplex PCR, the repertoire was profiled, and TCRdb retains in-frame clones only, with some absent. The repertoire holds 65,000 or so clones, with about nine tenths as singletons. Time point meaning: after dendritic cell vaccination, including at tumor progression/relapse. The material sequenced was blood, taken after dendritic cell vaccination. These receptor sequences come from a human donor with glioblastoma.

The chain couples TRBV6-4 to TRBJ1-6, with a tentative D call TRBD1 (6 bases). The CDR3 extends over 15 amino acids. Germline V CDR1 and CDR2: MRHNA, SNTAGT. V shed 6 bases and J shed 7 bases, with 16 bases lying between them. The CDR3 protein is CASSRDTARNSPLHF. The CDR3 bases are TGTGCCAGCAGCCGGGACACCGCTCGAAATTCACCCCTCCACTTT.

The V gene is TRBV19, the J gene TRBJ2-7; the match to TRBD1 covers 9 bases. The CDR3 is 15 amino acids. The junction had 9 bases not matched to a gene; V was cut back by 5 bases and J by 4 bases. The V gene's germline CDR1 is LNHDA and CDR2 SQIVND (reference sequence). The CDR3 loop reads CASSRSRTGEYEQYF. CDR3 sequence (DNA): TGTGCCAGTAGTCGTAGCCGGACAGGGGAATACGAGCAGTACTTC.

This clone has only one observation. The DNA for the CDR3 is TGTGCCAGCCGGACGGGACAGGGCTCCTACGAGCAGTACTTC. Its protein product is CASRTGQGSYEQYF. The chain couples TRBV21-1 to TRBJ2-7; TRBD1, the table's D call, was not compared with the DNA. TRBV21-1 is reported as a pseudogene. The CDR3 consists of 14 residues.

The V and J genes are TRBV4-3 and TRBJ2-7; 11 bases align to TRBD2. Germline CDR1 and CDR2: LGHNA and YSLEER. After removal of 3 bases from V and 4 bases from J, the junction contained 8 bases not matched to a gene. The CDR3 is 16 amino acids. CDR3 DNA sequence: TGCGCCAGCAGCCACGGTAGCGGGAGGGCCAAGTACGAGCAGTACTTC. Protein sequence: CASSHGSGRAKYEQYF.

Of note for this clone: One end of the junction varies from germline; a read error may be responsible. The genes are TRBV7-7 and TRBJ2-5; TRBD2 matches 8 bases. The length of the CDR3 is 12 residues. Per the germline V gene, CDR1 is SSHAT and CDR2 is FNYEAQ (reference sequence). The CDR3 coding sequence is TGTGCTAGCAGCCGGGGGGGAGAGACCCAGTACTTC. Its protein product is CASSRGGETQYF.

V gene TRBV7-9 combines with J gene TRBJ2-3; 8 bases match TRBD2. The CDR3 is made up of 17 amino acids. Trimming took 5 bases from V and 2 from J; bases not matched to a gene: 12. Looked up from germline, CDR1 is SEHNR and CDR2 is FQNEAQ (reference sequence). The CDR3 region has the DNA TGTGCCAGCAGCCCGAGAGCCGGACTAGCCGACACAGATACGCAGTATTTT. This gives the protein CASSPRAGLADTDTQYF.

The J gene is TRBJ2-1, the V gene TRBV2, with no clear D. Germline lookup yields CDR1 SNHLY and CDR2 FYNNEI. Trimming took 8 bases from V and 0 from J, leaving 11 bases between them. This CDR3 has 14 amino acids. The CDR3 sequence: CASLRVRSYNEQFF. The CDR3 region has the DNA TGTGCCAGCCTCCGGGTACGCTCCTACAATGAGCAGTTCTTC.

The V gene is TRBV30, the J gene TRBJ1-2; TRBD1 matches 8 bases. The V and J ends lost 5 bases and 1 base, in that order; junction bases with no gene match: 3. The CDR3 is 13 residues long. From germline, CDR1 is GTSNPN and CDR2 SVGIG (reference sequence). The CDR3 DNA follows: TGTGCCTGGGGGACAGGCTTTAACTATGGCTACACCTTC. Translated: CAWGTGFNYGYTF.

The V call is TRBV4-1, the J call TRBJ1-2; 7 bases line up with TRBD1. CDR3 length equals 17 residues. V trimming: 4 bases; J trimming: 0 bases; junction bases outside the gene matches: 11. Per the germline V gene, CDR1 is MGHRA and CDR2 is YSYEKL. The CDR3 DNA follows: TGCGCCAGCAGCCCAATCGGGACAGCCTCCCCTAACTATGGCTACACCTTC. Residues: CASSPIGTASPNYGYTF.

The chain links TRBV19 to TRBJ1-2; TRBD1 matches at 7 bases. The CDR3 is made up of 15 amino acids. Germline V CDR1 and CDR2: LNHDA, SQIVND (reference sequence). Trimming at V came to 7 bases and at J to 2 bases, leaving 10 bases not matched to a gene. This chain's CDR3 is CASIPSGTENYGYTF. The CDR3, as DNA: TGTGCCAGTATTCCTTCAGGGACAGAGAACTATGGCTACACCTTC.

V is TRBV6-4 and J is TRBJ1-2; no firm D call. Germline CDR1 MRHNA, CDR2 SNTAGT. The CDR3 covers 16 residues. Trimming stripped 0 bases from V and 6 bases from J, with 17 bases between. This chain's CDR3 is CASSDSRRGGVHGYTF. The CDR3 nucleotides read TGTGCCAGCAGTGACTCGAGGCGTGGCGGGGTCCATGGCTACACCTTC.

V usage is TRBV6-5 and J usage is TRBJ1-1; 7 nucleotides agree with TRBD1. There are 13 residues in the CDR3. Germline CDR1 reads MNHEY; CDR2 reads SVGAGI. J was trimmed by 3 bases and V by 6 bases; bases with no gene match: 4. Here the CDR3 DNA reads TGTGCCAGCAGAGGACAGGTGGACACTGAAGCTTTCTTT. Its translation is CASRGQVDTEAFF.

The chain has TRBV6-6 and TRBJ1-2; 7 nucleotides line up with TRBD1. The trim removed 5 bases at V and 5 bases at J, leaving 11 bases unmatched. The V gene's germline CDR1 is MNHNY and CDR2 SVGAGI (reference sequence). The CDR3 consists of 15 residues. CDR3 amino acids: CASSPGQATGYGYTF. Here the CDR3 DNA reads TGTGCCAGCAGTCCCGGACAGGCGACTGGGTATGGCTACACCTTC.

The V and J genes are TRBV20-1 and TRBJ1-2; D unresolved. CDR1 DFQATT and CDR2 SNEGSKA come from the germline V gene (reference sequence). Between the trimmed V and J ends, which lost 0 bases and 7 bases, there was a span of 6 bases. This CDR3 region has 11 residues. The CDR3 nucleotides are TGCAGTGCTAGAGATACGAGTGGCTACACCTTC. As protein: CSARDTSGYTF.

The chain combines TRBV6-5 with TRBJ2-7; D may be TRBD2 (6 bases). The CDR3 has 12 residues. Germline-derived CDR1 and CDR2 are MNHEY and SVGAGI. With 2 bases removed from V and 7 bases from J, the gap between germline ends came to 9 bases. CDR3 in DNA: TGTGCCAGCAGTTACGCCGCGGGAGAGCAGTACTTC. Protein product: CASSYAAGEQYF.

With respect to this clone: Distinct nucleotide sequences in the sample also encode this CDR3. This rearrangement joins TRBV5-1 to TRBJ1-5, with D possibly matching TRBD1 (5 bases). Germline V gene data show CDR1 as SGHRS and CDR2 as YFSETQ. V gave up 0 bases and J gave up 6 bases, with 16 bases separating them. CDR3 size: 16 residues. In DNA form, the CDR3 reads TGCGCCAGCAGCTTGGCCCCGGCAGGGTTCGGTCAGCCCCAGCATTTT. Amino acids: CASSLAPAGFGQPQHF.

The chain combines TRBV6-1 with TRBJ1-6, with 11 bases that match TRBD1. The CDR3 contains 14 residues. After removal of 4 bases from V and 9 bases from J, the junction contained 2 bases not matched to a gene. Germline V gene data show CDR1 as MNHNS and CDR2 as SASEGT. The CDR3 sequence is CASSGTGGFSPLHF. CDR3 DNA sequence: TGTGCCAGCAGTGGGACAGGGGGCTTTTCACCCCTCCACTTT.

In its sample, this clone was seen once. The V gene is TRBV5-4, the J gene TRBJ1-1; no clear D gene. The germline V gene has CDR1 SGHNT and CDR2 YYREEE (reference sequence). Trimming pared 4 bases from V and 8 bases from J, leaving 15 bases between. The CDR3 sequence is 13 residues long. The CDR3 bases are TGTGCCAGCAGCCTCCCCGGCCCTAGAGAAGCTTTCTTT. Translating gives CASSLPGPREAFF.

The CDR3: CASSRLAGEETQYF. CDR3 coding DNA: TGTGCCAGCAGCCGACTAGCGGGAGAGGAGACCCAGTACTTC. The chain employs TRBV7-9 and TRBJ2-5, with 12 positions matching TRBD2. V was pared by 5 bases and J by 5 bases, with 3 bases of the junction left unmatched. This CDR3 is 14 amino acids long. From germline, CDR1 is SEHNR and CDR2 FQNEAQ (reference sequence).

This rearrangement joins TRBV27 to TRBJ1-1; 7 bases are a match to TRBD1. There are 14 residues in the CDR3. The V and J ends lost 5 bases and 6 bases, in that order; junction bases with no gene match: 9. In germline, CDR1 is MNHEY, CDR2 SMNVEV (reference sequence). This CDR3 is CASSPIEGASEAFF. DNA for the CDR3: TGTGCCAGCAGTCCGATCGAGGGGGCCTCTGAAGCTTTCTTT.

This chain uses TRBV7-6 with TRBJ1-3; 8 nucleotides align to TRBD1. Germline CDR1 is SGHVS and CDR2 is FNYEAQ. This CDR3 comprises 15 residues. The V gene end was trimmed by 5 bases and the J gene end by 2 bases; junction bases not matched to a gene: 5. The CDR3 bases are TGTGCCAGCAGCCAGGACAGGGTCCCTGGAAACACCATATATTTT. This gives the protein CASSQDRVPGNTIYF.

The chain employs TRBV2 and TRBJ1-1; 8 nucleotides match TRBD1. With V trimmed by 6 bases and J by 3 bases, 6 bases remained unmatched. This CDR3 spans 14 amino acids. Germline CDR1 reads SNHLY; CDR2 reads FYNNEI. For the CDR3, the DNA is TGTGCCAGCAGAGCAGGGGGCGCGTACACTGAAGCTTTCTTT. Protein: CASRAGGAYTEAFF.

V is TRBV6-1 and J is TRBJ1-1; no definite D call. This CDR3 comprises 12 residues. Germline V gives CDR1 MNHNS, CDR2 SASEGT. The V gene lost 8 bases and the J gene lost 2 bases, with 9 bases spanning the gap. CDR3 sequence: CASYSRNTEAFF. The DNA of the CDR3 is TGTGCCAGCTACAGCCGAAACACTGAAGCTTTCTTT.

The rearrangement joins TRBV5-1 to TRBJ1-4; tentative D call: TRBD1 (5 bases). This CDR3 has 14 amino acids. Germline V gives CDR1 SGHRS, CDR2 YFSETQ. Deletions cut 0 bases from V and 4 bases from J, with 7 bases between. The CDR3 loop reads CASSLGQGNEKLFF. The DNA of the CDR3 is TGCGCCAGCAGCTTGGGGCAGGGTAATGAAAAACTGTTTTTT.

The chain combines TRBV11-2 with TRBJ1-1, with D possibly TRBD1 on 5 matching bases. This CDR3 region has 13 residues. With 5 bases removed from V and 7 bases from J, the gap between germline ends came to 14 bases. In germline, CDR1 is SGHAT, CDR2 FQNNGV. This CDR3 reads CASSRSVQGEAFF. Here the CDR3 DNA reads TGTGCCAGCAGCCGGAGCGTGCAGGGTGAAGCTTTCTTT.

V gene TRBV27 combines with J gene TRBJ2-5; TRBD2 matches at 13 bases. The assigned J gene may be wrong: the sequence end matches TRBJ2-7 better. The CDR3 spans 15 residues. Germline V lookup: CDR1 MNHEY, CDR2 SMNVEV (reference sequence). The CDR3 protein is CASSLGTSGAYEQYF. CDR3 coding DNA: TGTGCCAGCAGTTTAGGGACTAGCGGGGCCTACGAGCAGTACTTC.

This rearrangement joins TRBV27 to TRBJ1-1; D gene unclear. Germline V gene lookup returns CDR1 MNHEY and CDR2 SMNVEV (reference sequence). Trimming pared 3 bases from V and 2 bases from J, leaving 16 bases between. The CDR3 contains 16 residues. DNA for the CDR3: TGTGCCAGCAGTTTTGAGTCCCGAGGTTTAAACACTGAAGCTTTCTTT. Its translation: CASSFESRGLNTEAFF.

The chain links TRBV5-1 to TRBJ1-1; D is possibly TRBD1 (5 bases). The CDR3 is made up of 15 amino acids. V was shortened by 0 bases and J by 7 bases, with 16 bases between the two germline ends. Germline-derived CDR1 and CDR2 are SGHRS and YFSETQ. The CDR3: CASSLVVGGSDEAFF. As DNA, the CDR3 is TGCGCCAGCAGCTTGGTAGTTGGGGGGTCCGATGAAGCTTTCTTT.

The chain is built from TRBV25-1 and TRBJ2-5, with D possibly TRBD2 on 5 matching bases. Between the trimmed V and J ends, which lost 3 bases and 5 bases, there was a span of 10 bases. Germline V gene data show CDR1 as MGHDK and CDR2 as SYGVNS. The CDR3 covers 13 residues. CDR3 sequence: CASSDRGRETQYF. The CDR3 coding sequence is TGTGCCAGCAGTGACCGAGGGCGCGAGACCCAGTACTTC.

This clone has a single count. The rearrangement joins TRBV5-6 to TRBJ2-7; possible D gene TRBD1, 6 bases. V lost 1 base to trimming and J lost 3 bases, with 11 bases between them. This CDR3 is built from 14 residues. Germline lookup yields CDR1 SGHDT and CDR2 YYEEEE. CDR3 protein: CASSLLGTFYEQYF. For the CDR3, the DNA is TGTGCCAGCAGCTTGCTCGGGACATTCTACGAGCAGTACTTC.

This chain joins TRBV7-2 and TRBJ1-5; TRBD1 matches 8 bases. Unmatched junction bases numbered 8, after V lost 6 bases and J lost 7 bases. CDR1 is SGHTA, CDR2 FQGNSA, per germline. This CDR3 has 14 residues. The CDR3 sequence: CASSSDRGGQPQHF. CDR3 sequence (DNA): TGTGCCAGCAGTTCCGACAGGGGCGGACAGCCCCAGCATTTT.

The V call is TRBV7-2, the J call TRBJ2-3; the match to TRBD2 covers 8 bases. Germline V gene lookup returns CDR1 SGHTA and CDR2 FQGNSA. The CDR3 covers 16 residues. Losses at the gene ends were 1 base for V and 2 bases for J; bases not matched to a gene: 5. The CDR3 loop is CASSLDGGGNTDTQYF. The CDR3 bases are TGTGCCAGCAGCTTAGACGGGGGGGGTAACACAGATACGCAGTATTTT.